This paragraph reports one T cell receptor beta chain. The target of this receptor is not known. From each donor, an approximately 2.3 ml peripheral blood sample was collected into PAXgene tubes and kept at -80 degrees C. Total RNA was isolated from whole blood with the PAXgene blood miRNA kit on an automated QIAcube, without T cell sorting. Deep TCRalpha and TCRbeta repertoire profiling with unique molecular barcoding was performed on peripheral blood of monozygotic twin pairs concordant or discordant for inflammatory bowel disease. Smoking habits were recorded for all twin pairs, and each individual was classified as a current, former or never smoker. This sample is part of a study of monozygotic twins with inflammatory bowel disease (dated by TCRdb to about 2019). With respect to the entire study: A total of roughly 28 monozygotic twin pairs were included in the full study, comprising nine German pairs (four IBD-concordant, five IBD-discordant) and 19 IBD-discordant Danish pairs. Each individual had, on average, about 151 000 unique TCRalpha sequences and 181 000 unique TCRbeta sequences available for analysis. The search for disease-associated traits relied mainly on comparing IBD patients with their genetically identical healthy co-twins within discordant pairs. The full study reports these points: No single strong signal or clonotype linked to IBD turned up in the results, so the idea that one exists was not supported. The analysis was unable to tell apart different T cell subtypes. TCRbeta repertoire diversity, by inverse Simpson index, was decreased in IBD patients compared with their healthy co-twins. Because patients received different immunosuppressive treatments, the repertoires may have picked up extra background noise and variability between individuals. Fewer clonotypes were shared with other individuals by IBD patients than by healthy twins, most markedly in patients showing signs of disease activity. No difference in repertoire similarity was observed between concordant and discordant twins, possibly owing to limited statistical power.

The method behind the library was 5' RACE. For each TCR library, around 4,000 ng of total RNA was used. For each sample, cDNA synthesis was carried out in eight separate reactions using SMARTScribe reverse transcriptase. Unique molecular identifiers containing a 6-nucleotide sample barcode were introduced through template switching during cDNA synthesis. Amplification of TCRalpha and TCRbeta cDNA involved two nested PCRs of about 15 and 9 cycles, and each PCR was followed by bead purification. Before amplification, the cDNA was treated with uracil DNA-glycosylase and purified using the QIAquick PCR purification kit. The second PCR added Illumina TruSeq-compatible adapters along with sample-specific barcodes. Library quality and concentration were checked on TapeStation and Qubit, and libraries were pooled at roughly 5 ng each. Pooled libraries were sequenced on an Illumina HiSeq2500 single-index Rapid Run with 2 x 100 bp reads and custom sequencing primers. The original pipeline was this. MiGEC version 1.2.6 was used for UMI-based consensus assembly to correct PCR and sequencing errors. MiXCR version 2.1.1 handled V(D)J alignment, clonotype assembly and CDR3 extraction. To normalise gene usage, clonotype sharing and MAIT/NKT TCR abundance, the analysis used the top 1000, 10 000 and 20 000 clonotypes per sample. Diversity was computed as the inverse Simpson index with the vegan R package after downsampling to 27 000 UMIs. Paired Mann-Whitney U tests were applied to discordant twin pairs, and Benjamini-Hochberg correction was used for multiple testing. The reads, reprocessed by TCRdb, yield one row per CDR3 protein sequence and no DNA. TCRdb's processing, not the study's, gives the V and J calls here. The sample table holds about 160,000 distinct CDR3 sequences. The top ten hold roughly 2.4% of the sample.

The CDR3 goes from the cysteine to the phenylalanine over 15 residues. No DNA accompanies this entry. This TCR was sampled from a human donor with ulcerative colitis or Crohn's disease, or a healthy co-twin of an affected twin (not recorded which). The chain employs TRBV12-3 or TRBV12-4 and TRBJ1-1. The sequencing input was blood. CDR3 sequence: CASSQNWGFDTEAFF.